The next 10 T cell receptor beta chains were all read from a single sample in a study of T cell responses to AZD1222 COVID-19 vaccine. The repertoire was sequenced with immunoSEQ multiplex PCR; TCRdb's copy has only in-frame clones and lacks some. The sample includes 90,000 to 95,000 clones, around 89% seen only once; the top ten take 9% to 13%. The material was peripheral blood, obtained 28 days after the second AZD1222 dose. Receptor source: an adult who received the AZD1222 COVID-19 vaccine.

This clone has only a few counts. The chain has TRBV27 and TRBJ2-2; TRBD2 agrees at 9 bases. The trim removed 4 bases at V and 6 bases at J, leaving 3 bases unmatched. This CDR3 has 14 residues. In germline, CDR1 is MNHEY, CDR2 SMNVEV (reference sequence). This chain's CDR3 is CASSSRGRAGELFF. CDR3 DNA: TGTGCCAGCAGTTCTCGCGGGAGGGCCGGGGAGCTGTTTTTT.

J is TRBJ2-5 and V is TRBV30, with D possibly being TRBD1 (5 bases). Trimming stripped 3 bases from V and 4 bases from J, with 9 bases between. Germline lookup yields CDR1 GTSNPN and CDR2 SVGIG (reference sequence). The CDR3 has 12 amino acids. CDR3 DNA: TGTGCCTGGAGGACAGACTTAGAGACCCAGTACTTC. It specifies CAWRTDLETQYF.

The chain has TRBV12-3 or TRBV12-4 and TRBJ1-5, with D hard to call. The CDR3 spans 13 residues. Trimming left V 2 bases short and J 3 bases short, with 5 bases between. CDR3 sequence reads: CASSLPPNQPQHF. In DNA form, the CDR3 reads TGTGCCAGCAGTTTACCACCCAATCAGCCCCAGCATTTT.

V usage is TRBV27 and J usage is TRBJ2-1, with 9 bases identical to TRBD2. The CDR3 sequence is 17 residues long. J was trimmed by 2 bases and V by 4 bases; bases with no gene match: 9. Per germline, CDR1 MNHEY and CDR2 SMNVEV (reference sequence). The CDR3 here is CASSSPTSGPTYNEQFF. As DNA, the CDR3 is TGTGCCAGCAGTTCCCCTACTAGCGGGCCTACCTACAATGAGCAGTTCTTC.

The J gene is TRBJ2-7, the V gene TRBV11-2, with 7 nucleotides matching TRBD2. V shed 0 bases, J shed 2 bases, and the junction held 7 bases outside the gene matches. The CDR3 spans 16 residues. The germline V gene encodes CDR1 SGHAT and CDR2 FQNNGV. The CDR3 reads CASSLDWRTSPYEQYF. In DNA, the CDR3 is TGTGCCAGCAGCTTAGATTGGAGGACTAGTCCCTACGAGCAGTACTTC.

The chain has TRBV5-6 and TRBJ1-6; D gene ambiguous. In germline, CDR1 is SGHDT, CDR2 YYEEEE. V was pared by 4 bases and J by 8 bases, with 7 bases between. The CDR3 is 12 residues long. The DNA for the CDR3 is TGTGCCAGCAGCGCAGGATATTCACCCCTCCACTTT. It specifies CASSAGYSPLHF. Using reference TRBV5-6 and TRBJ1-6 for the parts outside the CDR3, the full variable domain is DAGVTQSPTHLIKTRGQQVTLRCSPKSGHDTVSWYQQALGQGPQFIFQYYEEEERQRGNFPDRFSGHQFPNYSSELNVNALLLGDSALYLCASSAGYSPLHFGNGTRLTVT.

CDR3 bases: TGTGCCAGCAGTGAGGGGGCCACAGATACGCAGTATTTT. It translates to CASSEGATDTQYF. This chain uses TRBV6-4 with TRBJ2-3; TRBD1 might be the D (6 bases). Trimming cost V 3 bases and J 2 bases, with 6 bases left between them. Germline V CDR1 and CDR2: MRHNA, SNTAGT. The CDR3 runs to 13 residues.

This clone was seen more than once but under ten times. J is TRBJ1-1 and V is TRBV25-1; 8 bases match TRBD1. The CDR3 runs 13 residues. V dropped 6 bases and J dropped 3; count of bases not matched to a gene: 3. Germline CDR1 reads MGHDK; CDR2 reads SYGVNS. CDR3 nucleotide sequence: TGTGCCAGCAGAGGACAGGGTGACACTGAAGCTTTCTTT. Translated, it gives CASRGQGDTEAFF.

The rearrangement uses TRBV9 and TRBJ2-2, with 13 bases lining up with TRBD2. The CDR3 has 15 residues. The trim removed 3 bases at V and 6 bases at J, leaving 2 bases unmatched. The germline V gene encodes CDR1 SGDLS and CDR2 YYNGEE. The CDR3 sequence is CASSGTSGRAGELFF. DNA for the CDR3: TGTGCCAGCAGCGGGACTAGCGGGAGAGCCGGGGAGCTGTTTTTT. The full variable domain, rest sourced from reference TRBV9 and TRBJ2-2, is DSGVTQTPKHLITATGQRVTLRCSPRSGDLSVYWYQQSLDQGLQFLIQYYNGEERAKGNILERFSAQQFPDLHSELNLSSLELGDSALYFCASSGTSGRAGELFFGEGSRLTVL.

J is TRBJ2-1 and V is TRBV28, with TRBD2 identical over 10 bases. V gave up 4 bases and J gave up 8 bases; unmatched junction bases: 8. The CDR3 has 15 amino acids. Germline lookup yields CDR1 MDHEN and CDR2 SYDVKM. The CDR3 DNA is TGTGCCAGCAGTTCCCTAGCGGGAGTAGGCGATGAGCAGTTCTTC. Amino acid sequence: CASSSLAGVGDEQFF. Full variable domain (rest looked up from reference TRBV28 and TRBJ2-1): DVKVTQSSRYLVKRTGEKVFLECVQDMDHENMFWYRQDPGLGLRLIYFSYDVKMKEKGDIPEGYSVSREKKERFSLILESASTNQTSMYLCASSSLAGVGDEQFFGPGTRLTVL.